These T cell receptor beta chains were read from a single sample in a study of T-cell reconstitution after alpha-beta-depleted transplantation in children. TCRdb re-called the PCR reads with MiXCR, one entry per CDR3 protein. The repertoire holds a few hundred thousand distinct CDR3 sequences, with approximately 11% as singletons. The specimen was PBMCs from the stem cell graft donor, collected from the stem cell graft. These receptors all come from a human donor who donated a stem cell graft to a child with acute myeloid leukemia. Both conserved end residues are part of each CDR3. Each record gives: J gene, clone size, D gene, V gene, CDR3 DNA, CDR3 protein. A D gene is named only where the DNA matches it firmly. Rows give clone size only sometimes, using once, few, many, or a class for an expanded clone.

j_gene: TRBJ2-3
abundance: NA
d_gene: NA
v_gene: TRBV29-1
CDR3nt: TGCAGCGTGACAGGAGATACGCAGTATTTT
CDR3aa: CSVTGDTQYF

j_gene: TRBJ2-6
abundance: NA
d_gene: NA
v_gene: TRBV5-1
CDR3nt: TGCGCCAGCATGTCCCATGGGGCCAACGTCCTGACTTTC
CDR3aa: CASMSHGANVLTF

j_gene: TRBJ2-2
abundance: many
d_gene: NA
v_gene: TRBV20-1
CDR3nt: TGCAGTGCTAGAGTTGCAACCGGGGAGCTGTTTTTT
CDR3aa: CSARVATGELFF

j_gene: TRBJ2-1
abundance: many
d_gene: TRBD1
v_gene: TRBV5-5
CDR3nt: TGTGCCAGCAGCTTATCCGGGACAGCTTACAATGAGCAGTTCTTC
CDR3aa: CASSLSGTAYNEQFF

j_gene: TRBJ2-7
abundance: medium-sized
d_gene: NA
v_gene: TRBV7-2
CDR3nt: TGTGCCAGCAGCTTCGGTAGTTGGGTCGAGCAGTACTTC
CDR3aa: CASSFGSWVEQYF

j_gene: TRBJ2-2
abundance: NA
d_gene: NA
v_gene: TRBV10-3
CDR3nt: TGTGCCATCAGTGAGAGAAAGGATACGAACACCGGGGAGCTGTTTTTT
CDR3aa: CAISERKDTNTGELFF

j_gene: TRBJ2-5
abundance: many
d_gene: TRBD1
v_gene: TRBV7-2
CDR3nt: TGTGCCAGCAGCCCAAGACAGGGCAAGGGAGAGACCCAGTACTTC
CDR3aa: CASSPRQGKGETQYF

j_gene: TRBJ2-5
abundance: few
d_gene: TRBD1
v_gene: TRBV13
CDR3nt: TGTGCCAGCAGCCCGGCAGGGACAGCGGCAGAGACCCAGTACTTC
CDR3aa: CASSPAGTAAETQYF

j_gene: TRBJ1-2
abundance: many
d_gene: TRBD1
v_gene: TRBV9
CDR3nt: TGTGCCAGCGGACAGGGGGCCGGCTATGGCTACACCTTC
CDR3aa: CASGQGAGYGYTF

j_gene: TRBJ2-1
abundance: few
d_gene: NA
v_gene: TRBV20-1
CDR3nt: TGCAGTGCTAGTCCGACAATCTATGAGCAGTTCTTC
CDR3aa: CSASPTIYEQFF

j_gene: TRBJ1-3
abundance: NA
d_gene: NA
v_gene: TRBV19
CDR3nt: TGTGCCAGTGAAGACAACGCCTCTGGAAACACCATATATTTT
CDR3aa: CASEDNASGNTIYF

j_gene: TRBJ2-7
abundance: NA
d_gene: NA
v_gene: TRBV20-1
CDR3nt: TGCAGTGCTAGTGACAGCTCCTACGAGCAGTACTTC
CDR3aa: CSASDSSYEQYF

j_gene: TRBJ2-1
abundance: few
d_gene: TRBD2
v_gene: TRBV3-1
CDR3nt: TGTGCCAGCAGCCTGTCGGGAGGGCGGGATGAGCAGTTCTTC
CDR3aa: CASSLSGGRDEQFF

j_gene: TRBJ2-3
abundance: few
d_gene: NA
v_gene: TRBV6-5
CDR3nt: TGTGCCAGCAGTTACTCTGAGGGGGATACTAGCACAGATACGCAGTATTTT
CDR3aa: CASSYSEGDTSTDTQYF

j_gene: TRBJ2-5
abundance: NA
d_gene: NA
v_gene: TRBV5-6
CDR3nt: TGTGCCAGCTCTGTTGGTAAAGTCCAAGAGACCCAGTACTTC
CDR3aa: CASSVGKVQETQYF

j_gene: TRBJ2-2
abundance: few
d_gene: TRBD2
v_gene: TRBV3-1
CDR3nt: TGTGCCAGCAGCCAAATTGGACTAGCGGGAGGGTCTTACTTCGGGGAGCTGTTTTTT
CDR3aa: CASSQIGLAGGSYFGELFF

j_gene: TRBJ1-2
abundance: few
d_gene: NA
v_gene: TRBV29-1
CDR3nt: TGCAGCGTTGGGGCACCTAATGGCTACACCTTC
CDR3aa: CSVGAPNGYTF

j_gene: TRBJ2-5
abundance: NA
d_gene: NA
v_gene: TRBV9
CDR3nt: TGTGCCAGCAGCTTCCGGCAGGGGCGGGAGACCCAGTACTTC
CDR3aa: CASSFRQGRETQYF

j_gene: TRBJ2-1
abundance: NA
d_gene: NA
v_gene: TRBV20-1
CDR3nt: TGCAGTGCTGGGCTAGTGGTTGAACCAAGGTCCTCCTACAATGAGCAGTTCTTC
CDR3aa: CSAGLVVEPRSSYNEQFF

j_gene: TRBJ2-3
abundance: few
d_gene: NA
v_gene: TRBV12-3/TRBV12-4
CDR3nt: TGTGCCAGCGGGACCTCCACAGATACGCAGTATTTT
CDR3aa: CASGTSTDTQYF

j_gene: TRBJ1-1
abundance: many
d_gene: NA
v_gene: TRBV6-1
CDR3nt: TGTGCCAGCACCACTCGGGCATCTTATAACACTGAAGCTTTCTTT
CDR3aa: CASTTRASYNTEAFF

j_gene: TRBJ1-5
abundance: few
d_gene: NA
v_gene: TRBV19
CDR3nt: TGTGCCAGTAGTATGTCAAGCAATCAGCCCCAGCATTTT
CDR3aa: CASSMSSNQPQHF

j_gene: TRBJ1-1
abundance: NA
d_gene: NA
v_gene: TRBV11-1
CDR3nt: TGTGCCAGCAGCCTAATCCGGGACATAGTCGTTATGAACACTGAAGCTTTCTTT
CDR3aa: CASSLIRDIVVMNTEAFF

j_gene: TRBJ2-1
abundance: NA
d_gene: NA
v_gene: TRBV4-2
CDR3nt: TGTGCCAGCAGCCAAGTCGGGGAGATACAGTTCTTC
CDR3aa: CASSQVGEIQFF

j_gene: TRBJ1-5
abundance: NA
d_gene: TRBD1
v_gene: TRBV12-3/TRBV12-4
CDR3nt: TGTGCCAGCAGTTTAAGGGGACAGGTAGATAGCAATCAGCCCCAGCATTTT
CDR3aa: CASSLRGQVDSNQPQHF

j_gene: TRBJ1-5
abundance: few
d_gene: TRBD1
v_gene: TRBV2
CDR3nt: TGTGCCAGCAGCGCTACAGGGGGCAGTCAGCCCCAGCATTTT
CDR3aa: CASSATGGSQPQHF

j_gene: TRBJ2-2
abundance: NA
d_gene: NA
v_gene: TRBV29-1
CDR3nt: TGCAGCGCCCGGACGGGGGCGGTGGGCACCGGGGAGCTGTTTTTT
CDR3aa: CSARTGAVGTGELFF

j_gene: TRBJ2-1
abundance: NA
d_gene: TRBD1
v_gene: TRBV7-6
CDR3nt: TGTGCCAGCAACGGACAGGGGCAGAATGAGCAGTTCTTC
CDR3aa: CASNGQGQNEQFF

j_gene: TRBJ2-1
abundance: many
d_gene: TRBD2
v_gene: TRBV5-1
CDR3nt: TGCGCCAGCAGCCTAGCGGGAGGGAGCTCCTACAATGAGCAGTTCTTC
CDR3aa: CASSLAGGSSYNEQFF

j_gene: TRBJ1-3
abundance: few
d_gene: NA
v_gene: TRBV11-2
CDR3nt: TGTGCCAGCAGCTCCCTAAGGGGCAACTCTGGAAACACCATATATTTT
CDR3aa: CASSSLRGNSGNTIYF

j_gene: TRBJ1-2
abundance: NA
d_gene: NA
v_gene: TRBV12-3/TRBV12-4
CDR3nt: TGTGCCAGCAGTTTAGGAGGACGGACCTTCGGGGGCTACACCTTC
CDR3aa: CASSLGGRTFGGYTF

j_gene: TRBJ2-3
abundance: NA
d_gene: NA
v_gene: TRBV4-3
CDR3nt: TGCGCCAGCAGCCAGACCATTACAGATACGCAGTATTTT
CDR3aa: CASSQTITDTQYF

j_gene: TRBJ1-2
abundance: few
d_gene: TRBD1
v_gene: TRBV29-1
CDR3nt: TGCAGCGTGGTACAGGGGGTTAACTATGGCTACACCTTC
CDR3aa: CSVVQGVNYGYTF

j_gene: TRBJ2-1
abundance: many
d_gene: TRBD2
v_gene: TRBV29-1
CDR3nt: TGCAGCGTCGCCCCACTAGCGGGAGGTTACAATGAGCAGTTCTTC
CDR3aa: CSVAPLAGGYNEQFF

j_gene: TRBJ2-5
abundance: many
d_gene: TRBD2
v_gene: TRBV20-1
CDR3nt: TGCAGTGCTAGAGATGTTCTCGGGGGAGGGGAGACCCAGTACTTC
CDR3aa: CSARDVLGGGETQYF

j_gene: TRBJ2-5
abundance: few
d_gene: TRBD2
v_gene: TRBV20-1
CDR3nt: TGCAGTGCCAGACTAGCGGGAAGGCTGGAGACCCAGTACTTC
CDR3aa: CSARLAGRLETQYF

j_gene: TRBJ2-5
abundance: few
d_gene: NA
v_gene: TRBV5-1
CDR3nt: TGCGCCAGCAGCCGAGGGACTGAAAGAGAGACCCAGTACTTC
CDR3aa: CASSRGTERETQYF

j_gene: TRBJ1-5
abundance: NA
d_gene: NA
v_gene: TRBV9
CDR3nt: TGTGCCAGCAGCCCTACGACAGGCAATCAGCCCCAGCATTTT
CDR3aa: CASSPTTGNQPQHF

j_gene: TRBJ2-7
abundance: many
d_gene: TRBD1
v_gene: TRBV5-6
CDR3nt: TGTGCCAGCAGCTCCTTCCGGGACAGCTCCTACGAGCAGTACTTC
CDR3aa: CASSSFRDSSYEQYF

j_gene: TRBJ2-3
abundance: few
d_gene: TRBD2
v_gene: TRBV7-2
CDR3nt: TGTGCCAGCAGCGTTATAGCGGGAGTACCAGATACGCAGTATTTT
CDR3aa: CASSVIAGVPDTQYF

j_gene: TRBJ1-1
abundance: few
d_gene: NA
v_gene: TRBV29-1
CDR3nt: TGCAGCGTTGAAGGGGGGGAGAACACTGAAGCTTTCTTT
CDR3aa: CSVEGGENTEAFF

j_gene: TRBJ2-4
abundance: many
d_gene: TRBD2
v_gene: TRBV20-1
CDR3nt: TGCAGTGCTACCCCGGGGACTAGCGGAAAAAACATTCAGTACTTC
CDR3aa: CSATPGTSGKNIQYF

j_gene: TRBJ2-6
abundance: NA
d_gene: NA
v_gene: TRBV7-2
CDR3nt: TGTGCCAGCAGCTTAGGGGGCCCCCCTTCTGGGGCCAACGTCCTGACTTTC
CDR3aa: CASSLGGPPSGANVLTF

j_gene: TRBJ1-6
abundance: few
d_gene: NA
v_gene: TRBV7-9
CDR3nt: TGTGCCAGCAGCTTAGGAACCTATAATTCACCCCTCCACTTT
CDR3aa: CASSLGTYNSPLHF

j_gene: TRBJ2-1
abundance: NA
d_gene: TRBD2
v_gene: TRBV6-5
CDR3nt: TGTGCCAGCAGGGGACTAGCTCAAAATGAGCAGTTCTTC
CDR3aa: CASRGLAQNEQFF

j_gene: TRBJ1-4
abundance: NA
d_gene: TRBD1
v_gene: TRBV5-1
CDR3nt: TGCGCCAGCAGCTTGGAACCGGGACAGGGTCGTGGGGGTGAAAAACTGTTTTTT
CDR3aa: CASSLEPGQGRGGEKLFF

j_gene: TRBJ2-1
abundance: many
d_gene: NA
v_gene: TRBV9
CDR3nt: TGTGCCAGCAGCGTAGAGCCCCTGCCAGGGTATGAGCAGTTCTTC
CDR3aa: CASSVEPLPGYEQFF

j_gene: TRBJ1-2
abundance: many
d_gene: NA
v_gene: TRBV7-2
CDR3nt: TGTGCCAGCAGTCCAGACAGTAGCTATGGCTACACCTTC
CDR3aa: CASSPDSSYGYTF

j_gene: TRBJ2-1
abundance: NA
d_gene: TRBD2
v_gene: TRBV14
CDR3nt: TGTGCCAGCAGCGCCTTCCTAGCGGGAGCTCATGAGCAGTTCTTC
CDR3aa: CASSAFLAGAHEQFF

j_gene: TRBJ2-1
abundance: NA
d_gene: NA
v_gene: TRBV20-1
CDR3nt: TGCAGTGCTGTACAACCCCGGGCCCACTACAATGAGCAGTTCTTC
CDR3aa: CSAVQPRAHYNEQFF

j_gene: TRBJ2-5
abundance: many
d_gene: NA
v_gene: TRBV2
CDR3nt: TGTGCCAGCAGTGAAGATAGCCAAGAGACCCAGTACTTC
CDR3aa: CASSEDSQETQYF

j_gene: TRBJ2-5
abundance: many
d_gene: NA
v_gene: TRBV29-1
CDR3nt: TGCAGCGTTGATCTACAGCAAGAGACCCAGTACTTC
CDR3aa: CSVDLQQETQYF

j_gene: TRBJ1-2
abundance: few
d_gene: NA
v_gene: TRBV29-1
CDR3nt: TGCAGCGTCGGGGCAGGTACAGGCTATGGCTACACCTTC
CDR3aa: CSVGAGTGYGYTF

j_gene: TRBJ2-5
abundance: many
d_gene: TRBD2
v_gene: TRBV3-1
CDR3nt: TGTGCCAGCAGCCAAGGTCTAGCGGGGGAGGGAGAGACCCAGTACTTC
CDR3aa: CASSQGLAGEGETQYF

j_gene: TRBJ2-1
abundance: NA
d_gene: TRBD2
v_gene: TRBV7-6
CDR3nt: TGTGCCAGCAGCCCGACTAGCCTTGACTCCTACAATGAGCAGTTCTTC
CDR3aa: CASSPTSLDSYNEQFF

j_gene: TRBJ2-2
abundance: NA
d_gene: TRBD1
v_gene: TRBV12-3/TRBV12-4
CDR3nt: TGTGCCAGCAGCCTAGACAGGGGGGACACCGGGGAGCTGTTTTTT
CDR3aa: CASSLDRGDTGELFF

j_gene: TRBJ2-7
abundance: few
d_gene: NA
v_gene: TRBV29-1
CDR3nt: TGCAGCGTAGCCGGGACACCACTTTACGAGCAGTACTTC
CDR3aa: CSVAGTPLYEQYF

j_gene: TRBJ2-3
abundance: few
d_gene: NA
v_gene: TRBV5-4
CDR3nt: TGTGCCAGCAGCCCGGACTATAATAAGGATACGCAGTATTTT
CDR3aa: CASSPDYNKDTQYF

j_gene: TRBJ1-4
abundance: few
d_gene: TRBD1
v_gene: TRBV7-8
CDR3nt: TGTGCCAGCAGCTTAGGGGACAGGGGGCTACCCTCCAAAAAACTGTTTTTT
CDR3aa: CASSLGDRGLPSKKLFF